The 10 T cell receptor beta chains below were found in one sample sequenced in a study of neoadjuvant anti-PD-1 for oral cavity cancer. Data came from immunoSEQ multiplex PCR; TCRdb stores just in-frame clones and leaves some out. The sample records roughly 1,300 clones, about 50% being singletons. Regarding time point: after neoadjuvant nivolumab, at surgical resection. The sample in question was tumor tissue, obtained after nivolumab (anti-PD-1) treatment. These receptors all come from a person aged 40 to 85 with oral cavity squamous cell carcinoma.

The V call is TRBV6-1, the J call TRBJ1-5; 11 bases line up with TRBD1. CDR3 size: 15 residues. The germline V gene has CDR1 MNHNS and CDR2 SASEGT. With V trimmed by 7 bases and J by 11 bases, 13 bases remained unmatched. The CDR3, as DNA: TGTGCCAGCACCGGACAGGGGGCAACCTCAAGGGCCCAGCATTTT. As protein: CASTGQGATSRAQHF.

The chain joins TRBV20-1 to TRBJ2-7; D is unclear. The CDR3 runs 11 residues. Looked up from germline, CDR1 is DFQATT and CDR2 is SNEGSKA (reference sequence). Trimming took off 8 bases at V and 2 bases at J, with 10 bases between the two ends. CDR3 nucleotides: TGCAGTTCCGGTGACCCCTACGAGCAGTACTTC. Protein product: CSSGDPYEQYF.

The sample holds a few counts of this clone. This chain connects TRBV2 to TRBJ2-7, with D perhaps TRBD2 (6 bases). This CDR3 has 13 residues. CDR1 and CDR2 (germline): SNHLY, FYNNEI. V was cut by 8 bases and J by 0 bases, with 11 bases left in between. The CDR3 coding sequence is TGTGCCAGCGGGGGGACCGTCTCCTACGAGCAGTACTTC. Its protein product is CASGGTVSYEQYF.

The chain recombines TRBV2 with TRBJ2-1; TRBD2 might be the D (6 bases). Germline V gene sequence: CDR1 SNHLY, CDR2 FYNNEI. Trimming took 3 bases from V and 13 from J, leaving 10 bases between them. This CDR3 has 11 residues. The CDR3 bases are TGTGCCAGCAGTGAGAGCGGGCCACAGTTCTTC. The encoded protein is CASSESGPQFF. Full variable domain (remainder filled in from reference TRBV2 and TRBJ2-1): EPEVTQTPSHQVTQMGQEVILRCVPISNHLYFYWYRQILGQKVEFLVSFYNNEISEKSEIFDDQFSVERPDGSNFTLKIRSTKLEDSAMYFCASSESGPQFFGPGTRLTVL.

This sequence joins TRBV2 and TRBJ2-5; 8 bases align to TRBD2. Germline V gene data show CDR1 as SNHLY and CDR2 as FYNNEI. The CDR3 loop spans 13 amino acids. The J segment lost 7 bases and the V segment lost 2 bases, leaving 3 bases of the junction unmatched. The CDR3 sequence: CASSERLAGTQYF. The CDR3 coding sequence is TGTGCCAGCAGTGAACGGCTAGCGGGGACCCAGTACTTC.

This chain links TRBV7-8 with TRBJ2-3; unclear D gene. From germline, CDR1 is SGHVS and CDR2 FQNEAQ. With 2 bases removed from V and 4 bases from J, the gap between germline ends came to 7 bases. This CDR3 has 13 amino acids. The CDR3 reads CASSLSKADTQYF. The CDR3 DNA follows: TGTGCCAGCAGCTTATCGAAGGCAGATACGCAGTATTTT.

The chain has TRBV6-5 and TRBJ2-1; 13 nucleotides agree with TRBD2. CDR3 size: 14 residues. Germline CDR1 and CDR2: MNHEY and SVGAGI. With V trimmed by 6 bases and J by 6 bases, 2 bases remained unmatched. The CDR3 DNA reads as TGTGCCAGCAGGAGGACTAGCGGGAGCAATGAGCAGTTCTTC. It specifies CASRRTSGSNEQFF.

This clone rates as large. CDR3 sequence (DNA): TGTGCCAGTAGTATAGTGGCAGGGGGTGCCGGGGAGCTGTTTTTT. It translates to CASSIVAGGAGELFF. The V call is TRBV19, the J call TRBJ2-2; 7 bases are a match to TRBD1. The germline V gene encodes CDR1 LNHDA and CDR2 SQIVND (reference sequence). CDR3 length equals 15 residues. J gave up 6 bases and V 1 base, and 5 bases lay outside the gene matches.

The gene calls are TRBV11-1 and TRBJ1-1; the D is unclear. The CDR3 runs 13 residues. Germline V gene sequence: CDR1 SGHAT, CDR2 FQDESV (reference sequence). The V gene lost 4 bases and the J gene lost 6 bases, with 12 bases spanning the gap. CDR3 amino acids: CASSSRVNAEAFF. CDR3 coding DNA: TGTGCCAGCAGCTCCCGGGTGAATGCTGAAGCTTTCTTT.

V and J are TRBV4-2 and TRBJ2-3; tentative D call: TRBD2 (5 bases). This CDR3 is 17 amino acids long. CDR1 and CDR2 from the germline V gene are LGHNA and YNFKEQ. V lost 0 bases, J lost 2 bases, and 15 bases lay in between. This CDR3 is CASSQDPSASHTDTQYF. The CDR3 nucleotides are TGTGCCAGCAGCCAAGATCCTTCCGCTAGCCACACAGATACGCAGTATTTT.